The 5 T cell receptor beta chains reported below all come from one sample, sequenced in a study of T cell responses to AZD1222 COVID-19 vaccine. The protocol was immunoSEQ multiplex PCR, while the TCRdb copy is restricted to in-frame clones and leaves out a portion. This sample has approximately 100,000 clones; 90% occur once, and the top ten carry 1% to 1.5%. The sequenced sample was peripheral blood, obtained on day 0 of AZD1222 vaccination. These receptors came from an adult in good health.

This chain connects TRBV6-4 to TRBJ1-4; 10 positions agree with TRBD1. The CDR3 runs to 15 residues. J gave up 8 bases and V 4 bases, and 7 bases lay outside the gene matches. From germline, CDR1 is MRHNA and CDR2 SNTAGT. DNA of the CDR3: TGTGCCAGCAGTGCCTCCGGGACAGGGGCCGAAAAACTGTTTTTT. Translation: CASSASGTGAEKLFF.

The J gene is TRBJ1-6, the V gene TRBV7-9; 8 bases align to TRBD1. Germline V gene lookup returns CDR1 SEHNR and CDR2 FQNEAQ (reference sequence). CDR3 length equals 14 residues. With 4 bases clipped from V and 10 bases from J, the junction kept 6 bases outside the gene matches. This chain's CDR3 is CASSYPGGYSPLHF. The CDR3 nucleotides are TGTGCCAGCAGCTATCCAGGGGGCTACTCACCCCTCCACTTT.

The chain carries TRBV2 and TRBJ1-5; D is unresolved. Trimming stripped 6 bases from V and 4 bases from J, with 7 bases between. The CDR3 is made up of 12 amino acids. From germline, CDR1 is SNHLY and CDR2 FYNNEI. In DNA, the CDR3 is TGTGCCAGCAGCCCTCCAAATCAGCCCCAGCATTTT. Amino acids: CASSPPNQPQHF.

V and J are TRBV4-1 and TRBJ1-1, with D maybe TRBD1 (5 bases). Trimming stripped 1 base from V and 8 bases from J, with 14 bases between. This CDR3 has 14 residues. Germline CDR1 is MGHRA and CDR2 is YSYEKL. In DNA, the CDR3 is TGCGCCAGCAGCCAAGTTGATTTAGGGGCGGAAGCTTTCTTT. The encoded protein is CASSQVDLGAEAFF.

J is TRBJ1-2 and V is TRBV7-7, with D uncertain. The CDR3 has 15 residues. V lost 5 bases, J lost 2 bases, and 15 bases lay in between. CDR1 is SSHAT and CDR2 is FNYEAQ in the germline V gene (reference sequence). The CDR3 is CASSRRGPLNYGYTF. CDR3 in DNA: TGTGCCAGCAGCCGCCGCGGGCCCCTCAACTATGGCTACACCTTC.